What follows is one T cell receptor beta chain and its context. Its antigen has not been determined. No much larger clone exists at a distance of one base, and base qualities are not known. The germline V gene encodes CDR1 SNHLY and CDR2 FYNNEI. Inclusive of the bounding cysteine and phenylalanine, the CDR3 is 16 residues long. Only the CDR3 part of the read is kept: 48 bases, read in frame from the first base. The germline ends are 15 bases apart after V is trimmed by 6 bases and J by 0 bases. The data originate from a study of immune evolution from preneoplasia to lung adenocarcinoma (dated by TCRdb to about 2021). Turning to the overall study: The study used immune gene expression, TCR sequencing and multiplex immunofluorescence to profile the immune contexture of lung adenocarcinoma precursors and invasive adenocarcinoma. The immune data were combined with whole exome sequencing and methylation data from the same cohort of nodules. It was reported in the study that 85 to 120 samples were used for TCR sequencing. The overall cohort comprised 40 to 60 patients with pulmonary nodules who underwent surgical resection. Resected precursor lesions (AAH, AIS, MIA) and invasive adenocarcinomas were compared against paired morphologically normal lung tissue. Class I HLA alleles were inferred from exome data with POLYSOLVER, and allele-specific HLA loss was detected with LOHHLA. The sample size was set by how many specimens were available, not by a prior power calculation. A total of more than 40 patients contributed TCR sequencing data.

The patients had resection in Japan or China between 2014 and 2017. Two lung cancer pathologists independently reviewed H&E slides to confirm the histologic diagnosis of every case. DNA was isolated from FFPE tissue using the AllPrep DNA/RNA FFPE Kit. TCR beta CDR3 regions were sequenced from DNA using the immunoSEQ hsTCRbeta Kit. The authors' analysis ran thus. TCR sequencing data were analysed with the ImmunoSEQ Analyzer. T cell clonality was calculated on productive rearrangements as 1 minus Pielou's evenness. T cell diversity was measured with the inverse Simpson index on productive templates. T cell density was TCR beta template counts normalized to usable DNA, estimated by amplifying and sequencing housekeeping genes. Two-sided Kruskal-Wallis tests were used to compare TCR metrics between histologic stages. TCRdb obtained this table from immuneACCESS and retained in-frame rearrangements with V and J assigned. These tables miss some clones; where compared with another copy, unresolved V genes account for less than half of the shortfall, and the remainder is unexplained. That table is the source of V, J and clone size, and D and trimming were worked out from the DNA. In this sample the table shows roughly 10,000 clones, 76% of which occur a single time. Of the sample, around 28% falls within the top ten clones.

Broader findings and caveats from the paper: The highest top T cell clone frequencies were observed in normal lung, and a progressive decrease in top T cell clone frequencies appeared to occur from AAH through AIS, MIA and invasive adenocarcinoma. Because all patients came from Japan and China, whether the findings apply to Western populations was uncertain. The findings reflected association rather than direct causation, and larger cohorts with long-term follow-up and longitudinal biopsies were considered necessary. Clonality was highest in normal lung, while later-stage lesions appeared to show lower clonality but higher T cell density and diversity.

This clonotype originated in a person aged 55 to 70 with lung adenocarcinoma. Some clones in this sample may be carry-over from other donors' samples. Sequencing was done on a sample of FFPE normal lung tissue adjacent to the tumor. The chain uses TRBV2 and TRBJ1-5; TRBD1 might be the D gene, on 5 matching bases. At the DNA level, the sequence is TGTGCCAGCAGCTATCTAGGGGCAGATAGCAATCAGCCCCAGCATTTT. It encodes CASSYLGADSNQPQHF. The full variable domain, with segments outside the CDR3 supplied by the reference TRBV2 and TRBJ1-5 proteins, appears as EPEVTQTPSHQVTQMGQEVILRCVPISNHLYFYWYRQILGQKVEFLVSFYNNEISEKSEIFDDQFSVERPDGSNFTLKIRSTKLEDSAMYFCASSYLGADSNQPQHFGDGTRLSIL.